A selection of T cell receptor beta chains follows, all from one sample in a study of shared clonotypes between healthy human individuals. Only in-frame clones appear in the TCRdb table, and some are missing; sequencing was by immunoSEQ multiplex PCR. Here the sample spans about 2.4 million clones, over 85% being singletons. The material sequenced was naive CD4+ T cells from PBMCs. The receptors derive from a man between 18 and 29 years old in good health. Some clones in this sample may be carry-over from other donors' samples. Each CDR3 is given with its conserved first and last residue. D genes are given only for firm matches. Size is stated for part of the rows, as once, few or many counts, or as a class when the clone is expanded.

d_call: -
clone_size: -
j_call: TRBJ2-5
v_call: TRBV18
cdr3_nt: TGTGCCAGCTCACCACCGTCCACGCTTAGGGACCAGTACTTC
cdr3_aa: CASSPPSTLRDQYF

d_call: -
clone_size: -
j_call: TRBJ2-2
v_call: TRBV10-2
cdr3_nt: TGCGCCAGCAATGACAGGTCGAACACCGGGGAGCTGTTTTTT
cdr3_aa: CASNDRSNTGELFF

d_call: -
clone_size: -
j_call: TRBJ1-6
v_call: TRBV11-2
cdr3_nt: TGTGCCAGCAGCTTAACGGGAGGTCGTTCACCCCTCCACTTT
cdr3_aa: CASSLTGGRSPLHF

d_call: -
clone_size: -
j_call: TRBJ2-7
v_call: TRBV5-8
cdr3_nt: TGTGCCAGCATCCTAACTACCCAAATTCGCTCCTACGAGCAGTACTTC
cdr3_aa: CASILTTQIRSYEQYF

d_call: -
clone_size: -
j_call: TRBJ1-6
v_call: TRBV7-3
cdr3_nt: TGTGCCAGCAGCTTAATAGGCGGGGTTCCCGGTGGGGATTCACCCCTCCACTTT
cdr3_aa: CASSLIGGVPGGDSPLHF

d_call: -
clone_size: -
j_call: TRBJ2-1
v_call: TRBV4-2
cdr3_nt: TGTGCCAGCAGCGAGAGGTACAATGAGCAGTTCTTC
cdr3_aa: CASSERYNEQFF

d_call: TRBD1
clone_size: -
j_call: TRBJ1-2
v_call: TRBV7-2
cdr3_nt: TGTGCCAGCAGACAAGGACAGGGTTATAGCTACACCTTC
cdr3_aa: CASRQGQGYSYTF

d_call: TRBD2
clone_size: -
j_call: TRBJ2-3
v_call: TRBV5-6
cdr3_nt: TGTGCCAGCAGTGAAAAAACGGGGGGTAGCGGCTTGGCGGATACGCAGTATTTT
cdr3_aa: CASSEKTGGSGLADTQYF

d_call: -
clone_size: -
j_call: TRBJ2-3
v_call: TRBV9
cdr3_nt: TGTGCCAGCAGCGTAGCTTCGTCCAAGACTAGCACAGATACGCAGTATTTT
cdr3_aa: CASSVASSKTSTDTQYF

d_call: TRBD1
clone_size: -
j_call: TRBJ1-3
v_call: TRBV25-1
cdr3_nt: TGTGCCAGCAGTGAAAGGGGGCATAGGGCTGGAAACACCATATATTTT
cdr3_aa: CASSERGHRAGNTIYF

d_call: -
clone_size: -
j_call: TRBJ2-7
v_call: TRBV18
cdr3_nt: TGTGCCAGCTCACCTTATTCCGTTACTAACCGGGGTTACGAGCAGTACTTC
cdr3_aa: CASSPYSVTNRGYEQYF

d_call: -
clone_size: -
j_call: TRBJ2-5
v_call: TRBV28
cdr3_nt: TGTGCCAGCAGTTTAGCACCGGGGCAGGAGACCCAGTACTTC
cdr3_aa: CASSLAPGQETQYF

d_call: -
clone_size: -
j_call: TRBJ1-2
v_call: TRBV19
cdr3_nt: TGTGCCAGTAGCTTTAGATTTAACTATGGCTACACCTTC
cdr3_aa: CASSFRFNYGYTF

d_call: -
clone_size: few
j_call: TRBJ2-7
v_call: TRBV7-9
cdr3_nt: TGTGCCAGCAGCCTGTCATTGCGCCTTAGCTCCTACGAGCAGTACTTC
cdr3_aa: CASSLSLRLSSYEQYF

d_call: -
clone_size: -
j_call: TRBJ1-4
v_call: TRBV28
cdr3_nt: TGTGCCAGCCCCCTCGGTGAAAAACTGTTTTTT
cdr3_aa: CASPLGEKLFF

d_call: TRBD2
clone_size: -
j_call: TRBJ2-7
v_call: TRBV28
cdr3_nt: TGTGCCAGCAGTTTCGTCGCAGCGGGGAACTACGAGCAGTACTTC
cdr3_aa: CASSFVAAGNYEQYF

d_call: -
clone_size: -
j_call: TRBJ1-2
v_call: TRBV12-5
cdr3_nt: TGTGCTAGTGGTTTGGGGGATGGGTATGGCTACACCTTC
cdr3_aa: CASGLGDGYGYTF

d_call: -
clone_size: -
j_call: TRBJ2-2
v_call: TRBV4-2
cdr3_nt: TGTGCCAGCAGCCAAATGGGGAGCGCCGGGGAGCTGTTTTTT
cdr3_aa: CASSQMGSAGELFF

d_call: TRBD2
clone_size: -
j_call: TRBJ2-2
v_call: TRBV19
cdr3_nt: TGTGCCAGTCACGCGGGAGGGATAAACACCGGGGAGCTGTTTTTT
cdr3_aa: CASHAGGINTGELFF

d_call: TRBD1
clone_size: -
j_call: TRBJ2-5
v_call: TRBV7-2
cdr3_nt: TGTGCCAGCAGCTTGGGGCAGGGGGAAGAGACCCAGTACTTC
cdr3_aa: CASSLGQGEETQYF

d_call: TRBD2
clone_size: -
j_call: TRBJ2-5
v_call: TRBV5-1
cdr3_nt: TGCGCCAGCAGCTTGGGCGGGGGTTTTGGAGAGACCCAGTACTTC
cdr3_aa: CASSLGGGFGETQYF

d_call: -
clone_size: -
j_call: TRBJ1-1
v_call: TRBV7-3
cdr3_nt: TGTGCCAGCAGCAAATGGGGACAGAACACTGAAGCTTTCTTT
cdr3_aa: CASSKWGQNTEAFF

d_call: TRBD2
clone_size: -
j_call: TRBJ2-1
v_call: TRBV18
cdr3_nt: TGTGCCAGCTCACCACCGGGGCTAGCGGGAAGGGGCAATGAGCAGTTCTTC
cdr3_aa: CASSPPGLAGRGNEQFF

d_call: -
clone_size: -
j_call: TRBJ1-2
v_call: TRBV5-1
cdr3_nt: TGCGCCAGCAGCTTGGAAGGCGCGACTAACTATGGCTACACCTTC
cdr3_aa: CASSLEGATNYGYTF

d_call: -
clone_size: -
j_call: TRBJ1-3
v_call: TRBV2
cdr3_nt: TGTGCCAGCACCCCCTCTGGAAACACCATATATTTT
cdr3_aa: CASTPSGNTIYF

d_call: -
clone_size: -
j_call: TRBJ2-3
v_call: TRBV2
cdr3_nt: TGTGCCAGCAGTGTTACCGGAGATACGCAGTATTTT
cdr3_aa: CASSVTGDTQYF

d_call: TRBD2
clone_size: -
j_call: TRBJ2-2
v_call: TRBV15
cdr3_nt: TGTGCCACCAGGGGGGGACTAGCGGGAGTAGATACCGGGGAGCTGTTTTTT
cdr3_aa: CATRGGLAGVDTGELFF

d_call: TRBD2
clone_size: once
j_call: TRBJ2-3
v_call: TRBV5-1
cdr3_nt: TGCGCCAGCAGCTTGGCCCAGCGGGAGGGCACAGATACGCAGTATTTT
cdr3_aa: CASSLAQREGTDTQYF

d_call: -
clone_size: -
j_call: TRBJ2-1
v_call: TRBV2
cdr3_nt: TGTGCCAGAGGGTGGCTACCTGATCAGCAGTTCTTC
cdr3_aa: CARGWLPDQQFF

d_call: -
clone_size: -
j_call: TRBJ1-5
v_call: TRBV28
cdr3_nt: TGTGCCAGCAGTTTTCGACTCAATCAGCCCCAGCATTTT
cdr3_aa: CASSFRLNQPQHF

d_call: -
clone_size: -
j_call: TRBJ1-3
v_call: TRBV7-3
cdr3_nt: TGTGCCAGCAGCCACAGGTGGTCTGGAAACACCATATATTTT
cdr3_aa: CASSHRWSGNTIYF

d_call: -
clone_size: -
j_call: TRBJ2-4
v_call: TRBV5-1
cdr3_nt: TGCGCCAGCAGCTCACGACAGGTTGGAAACATTCAGTACTTC
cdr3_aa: CASSSRQVGNIQYF

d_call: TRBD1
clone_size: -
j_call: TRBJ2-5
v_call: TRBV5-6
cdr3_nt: TGTGCCAGCAGCTTGGGGACAGGGGGTGAGACCCAGTACTTC
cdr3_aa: CASSLGTGGETQYF

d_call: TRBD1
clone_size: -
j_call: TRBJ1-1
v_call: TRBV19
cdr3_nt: TGTGCCAGTAGGAACAGGGGGCAGCTAGCTGAAGCTTTCTTT
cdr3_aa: CASRNRGQLAEAFF

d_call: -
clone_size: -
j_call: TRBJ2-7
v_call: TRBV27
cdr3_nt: TGTGCCAGCAGTTTTGGACGGAAGACCTACGAGCAGTACTTC
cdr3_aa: CASSFGRKTYEQYF

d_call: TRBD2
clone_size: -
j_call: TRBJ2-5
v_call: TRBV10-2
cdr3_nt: TGCGCCAGCGCTTTCGGACCCGGGACTAGCGATCAAGAGACCCAGTACTTC
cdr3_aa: CASAFGPGTSDQETQYF

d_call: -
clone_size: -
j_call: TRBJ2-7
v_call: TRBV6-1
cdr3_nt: TGTGCCCGCACGTTAACCTCCTACGAGCAGTACTTC
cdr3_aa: CARTLTSYEQYF

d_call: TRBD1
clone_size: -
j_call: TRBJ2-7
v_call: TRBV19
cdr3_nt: TGTGCCAGTAGTGGGGAGGGACAGGGGACTGAACGACCCCCCTACGAGCAGTACTTC
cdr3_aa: CASSGEGQGTERPPYEQYF

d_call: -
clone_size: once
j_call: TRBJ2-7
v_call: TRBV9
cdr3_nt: TGTGCCAGCAGCCCCTCGGCCGGGTACGAGCAGTACTTC
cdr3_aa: CASSPSAGYEQYF

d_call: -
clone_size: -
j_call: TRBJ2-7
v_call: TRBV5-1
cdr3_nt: TGCGCCAGCAGCCGAGCACAGGGCCACCAAGGGGAGCAGTACTTC
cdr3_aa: CASSRAQGHQGEQYF

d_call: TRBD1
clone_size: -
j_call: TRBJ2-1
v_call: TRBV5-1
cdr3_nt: TGCGCCAGCAGCTTAGAGGGACAGGGCCTTAAGTTCTTC
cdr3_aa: CASSLEGQGLKFF

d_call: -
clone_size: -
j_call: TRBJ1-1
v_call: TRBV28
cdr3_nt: TGTGCCAGCAGTTTCTGGAGGGCCACGAACACTGAAGCTTTCTTT
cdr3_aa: CASSFWRATNTEAFF

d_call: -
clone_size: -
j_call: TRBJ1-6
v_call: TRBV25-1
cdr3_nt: TGTGCCAGCACAAGGGGGTTCTTCACTTCACCCCTCCACTTT
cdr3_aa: CASTRGFFTSPLHF

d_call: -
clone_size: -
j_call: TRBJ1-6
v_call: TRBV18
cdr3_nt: TGTGCCAGCTCAGACGGGCCCGCCGCCTATTCACCCCTCCACTTT
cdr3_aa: CASSDGPAAYSPLHF